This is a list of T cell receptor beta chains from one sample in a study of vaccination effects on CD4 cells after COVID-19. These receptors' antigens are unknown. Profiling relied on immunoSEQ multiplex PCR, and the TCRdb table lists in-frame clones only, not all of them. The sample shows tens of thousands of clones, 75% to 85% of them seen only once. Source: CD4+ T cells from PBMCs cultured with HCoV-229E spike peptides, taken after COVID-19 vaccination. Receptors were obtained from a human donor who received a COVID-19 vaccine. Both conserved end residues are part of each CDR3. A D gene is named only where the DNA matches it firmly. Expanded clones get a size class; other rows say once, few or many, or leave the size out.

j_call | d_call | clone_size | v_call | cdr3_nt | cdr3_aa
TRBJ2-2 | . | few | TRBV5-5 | TGTGCCAGCAGCGCCGGTCGGGGGACGGACACCGGGGAGCTGTTTTTT | CASSAGRGTDTGELFF
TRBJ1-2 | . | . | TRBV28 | TGTGCCAGCAGTGCAAAGAGGAGGCGCTACACCTTC | CASSAKRRRYTF
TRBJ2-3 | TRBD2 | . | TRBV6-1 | TGTGCCAGCAGTGTTGAATCTAGCGGAGCCACAGATACGCAGTATTTT | CASSVESSGATDTQYF
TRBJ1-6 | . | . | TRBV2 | TGTGCCAGCAGTGTAGAGAACCTGGATAATTCACCCCTCCACTTT | CASSVENLDNSPLHF
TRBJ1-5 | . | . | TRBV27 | TGTGCCAGCAGTCCCGCGGGGGTCAATCAGCCCCAGCATTTT | CASSPAGVNQPQHF
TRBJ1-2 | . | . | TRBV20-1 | TGCGGGGCAAACAATAACTATGGCTACACCTTC | CGANNNYGYTF
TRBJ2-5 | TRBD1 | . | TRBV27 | TGTGCCAAGGGGGCCAGACAAGAGACCCAGTACTTC | CAKGARQETQYF
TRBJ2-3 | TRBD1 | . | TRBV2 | TGTGCCAGCAAAAGACAGGGCGTCAGCGTGGATACGCAGTATTTT | CASKRQGVSVDTQYF
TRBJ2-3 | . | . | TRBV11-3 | TGTGCCAGCAGCTTAGGGGGCTGGGGCAGGGGCACAGATACGCAGTATTTT | CASSLGGWGRGTDTQYF
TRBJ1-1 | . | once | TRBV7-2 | TGTGCCAGCAGCTTAGTCGGGCAGGGTGACACTGAAGCTTTCTTT | CASSLVGQGDTEAFF
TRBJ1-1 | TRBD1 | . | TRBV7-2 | TGTGCCAGCAGCTTTACAGGGGTTAACACTGAAGCTTTCTTT | CASSFTGVNTEAFF
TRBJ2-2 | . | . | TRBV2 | TGTGCCAGCAAAATAACCGGGGAGCTGTTTTTT | CASKITGELFF
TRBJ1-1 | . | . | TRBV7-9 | TGTGCCAGCAGCGCCTCCCACCCTTGGGTCACTGAAGCTTTCTTT | CASSASHPWVTEAFF
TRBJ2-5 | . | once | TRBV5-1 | TGCGCCAGCACCCCCCCGGGGCGCGATGAGACCCAGTACTTC | CASTPPGRDETQYF
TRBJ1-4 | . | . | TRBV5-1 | TGCGCCAGCAGCGATTCTAGGGGTGGAGGTGAAAAACTGTTTTTT | CASSDSRGGGEKLFF
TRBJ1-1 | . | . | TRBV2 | TGTGCCAGCAGTGATGCGGGGGGGAGAACTGAAGCTTTCTTT | CASSDAGGRTEAFF